One and the same sample provided the 20 T cell receptor beta chains below, sequenced in a study of graft-versus-host responses after intestinal transplantation. No antigens are known for them. Data came from immunoSEQ multiplex PCR; TCRdb stores just in-frame clones and leaves some out. The sample holds tens of thousands of clones; about 91% are singletons and the top ten take approximately 0.48%. This material consisted of unstimulated CD8+ T cells sorted from spleen or lymph node cells, taken before intestinal transplant. The receptors originated from a human donor who received an intestinal transplant.

The rearrangement uses TRBV5-1 and TRBJ2-3, with 10 bases matching TRBD2. CDR1 and CDR2 (germline): SGHRS, YFSETQ. V was clipped by 4 bases and J by 1 base; unmatched bases: 6. The CDR3 loop spans 16 amino acids. The CDR3 loop reads CASSPEGTSGTDTQYF. The DNA of the CDR3 is TGCGCCAGCAGCCCCGAGGGGACTAGCGGCACAGATACGCAGTATTTT.

The chain joins TRBV27 to TRBJ2-5; a weak D match, TRBD2 (6 bases). V was pared by 3 bases and J by 7 bases, with 6 bases between. CDR1 is MNHEY, CDR2 SMNVEV, per germline (reference sequence). The CDR3 loop spans 11 amino acids. CDR3 amino acids: CASSLGGTQYF. In DNA, the CDR3 is TGTGCCAGCAGTTTGGGGGGGACCCAGTACTTC.

This chain joins TRBV5-4 and TRBJ2-7; possible D gene TRBD1, 6 bases. The germline CDR1 and CDR2 sequences are SGHNT and YYREEE (reference sequence). With 0 bases removed from V and 0 bases from J, the gap between germline ends came to 13 bases. The CDR3 consists of 16 residues. As DNA, the CDR3 is TGTGCCAGCAGCTTGGCCGTGGGACATTCCTCCTACGAGCAGTACTTC. It yields the protein CASSLAVGHSSYEQYF.

The chain is built from TRBV28 and TRBJ2-5, with TRBD2 matching over 8 bases. V shed 2 bases and J 4 bases; nucleotides not matched to a gene: 0. The CDR3 contains 13 residues. The germline CDR1 and CDR2 sequences are MDHEN and SYDVKM. The CDR3 spells CASSLLAGETQYF. CDR3 DNA: TGTGCCAGCAGTTTACTAGCGGGAGAGACCCAGTACTTC.

The V call is TRBV4-1, the J call TRBJ2-1; the D gene is possibly TRBD2 (6 bases). The CDR3 extends over 18 amino acids. V was clipped by 0 bases and J by 3 bases, with 18 bases between them. Germline loops: CDR1 MGHRA, CDR2 YSYEKL. The CDR3 sequence: CASSQEARAGRGYNEQFF. DNA for the CDR3: TGCGCCAGCAGCCAAGAGGCTAGGGCCGGGCGGGGCTACAATGAGCAGTTCTTC.

This chain links TRBV25-1 with TRBJ2-5; D gene uncertain. V lost 1 base to trimming and J lost 1 base, with 10 bases between them. CDR3 length: 15 amino acids. Germline-derived CDR1 and CDR2 are MGHDK and SYGVNS. The CDR3 is CASSEFQQSQETQYF. Here the CDR3 DNA reads TGTGCCAGCAGTGAATTCCAACAGTCCCAAGAGACCCAGTACTTC.

This clone was counted between two and nine times. The chain has TRBV10-3 and TRBJ2-7, with 12 nucleotides matching TRBD2. The CDR3 runs to 13 residues. With 11 bases clipped from V and 4 bases from J, the junction kept 6 bases outside the gene matches. The germline CDR1 and CDR2 sequences are ENHRY and SYGVKD. This chain's CDR3 is CAHAGTSGYEQYF. In DNA, the CDR3 is TGTGCCCACGCCGGGACTAGCGGGTACGAGCAGTACTTC.

The genes are TRBV29-1 and TRBJ2-3; weak D call: TRBD1 (6 bases). CDR1 and CDR2 from the germline V gene are SQVTM and ANQGSEA. The CDR3 is 16 residues long. V shed 5 bases and J shed 2 bases, with 20 bases lying between them. CDR3 amino acids: CSVSPSEGTLTDTQYF. The CDR3 nucleotides read TGCAGCGTTTCGCCCTCCGAGGGGACACTCACAGATACGCAGTATTTT.

In DNA form, the CDR3 reads TGTGCCAGCAGTTTAGCCGGGACATTGAACACTGAAGCTTTCTTT. Its protein is CASSLAGTLNTEAFF. The J gene is TRBJ1-1, the V gene TRBV27; possibly TRBD1 for D (6 bases). Germline V lookup: CDR1 MNHEY, CDR2 SMNVEV (reference sequence). This CDR3 spans 15 amino acids. V lost 2 bases, J lost 0 bases, and 10 bases lay in between.

This rearrangement joins TRBV6-1 to TRBJ1-2; 9 bases align to TRBD1. J was trimmed by 13 bases and V by 2 bases; bases with no gene match: 8. The germline CDR1 and CDR2 sequences are MNHNS and SASEGT. The CDR3 length is 13 residues. The CDR3 reads CASSEWDRVVFTF. DNA of the CDR3: TGTGCCAGCAGTGAATGGGACAGGGTAGTTTTCACCTTC.

This chain links TRBV4-1 with TRBJ2-7; D is possibly TRBD1 (6 bases). Germline lookup yields CDR1 MGHRA and CDR2 YSYEKL. V lost 1 base to trimming and J lost 0 bases, with 13 bases between them. This CDR3 contains 16 residues. Written as DNA, the CDR3 is TGCGCCAGCAGCCAAGTCCAGGGGTCTACCTCCTACGAGCAGTACTTC. It codes for CASSQVQGSTSYEQYF.

This clone was seen only a few times. The V and J genes are TRBV4-2 and TRBJ1-1, with TRBD1 matching 8 bases. CDR3 length equals 14 residues. Germline V gene lookup returns CDR1 LGHNA and CDR2 YNFKEQ. J was trimmed by 8 bases and V by 1 base; bases with no gene match: 6. The CDR3 sequence is CASSQGTGSLEAFF. As DNA, the CDR3 is TGTGCCAGCAGCCAAGGGACAGGGAGCCTCGAAGCTTTCTTT.

This clone has a handful of counts. The gene calls are TRBV5-1 and TRBJ2-1; weak D call: TRBD2 (5 bases). The germline CDR1 and CDR2 sequences are SGHRS and YFSETQ. The length of the CDR3 is 13 residues. The V gene lost 0 bases and the J gene lost 9 bases, with 10 bases spanning the gap. The CDR3 region is CASSLGWESEQFF. The DNA for the CDR3 is TGCGCCAGCAGCTTGGGATGGGAGAGTGAGCAGTTCTTC.

V gene TRBV25-1 combines with J gene TRBJ2-6; no definite D call. This CDR3 is built from 14 residues. V was pared by 10 bases and J by 0 bases, with 10 bases between. Germline CDR1 is MGHDK and CDR2 is SYGVNS. The CDR3 here is CATYDNSGANVLTF. The CDR3, as DNA: TGTGCCACCTACGATAACTCTGGGGCCAACGTCCTGACTTTC.

In its sample, this clone was seen a few times. The chain links TRBV30 to TRBJ1-1; D is perhaps TRBD1 (6 bases). V was shortened by 7 bases and J by 1 base, with 10 bases between the two germline ends. The CDR3 runs 12 residues. In germline, CDR1 is GTSNPN, CDR2 SVGIG (reference sequence). This CDR3 is CALGHRNTEAFF. As DNA, the CDR3 is TGTGCCTTGGGACATCGGAACACTGAAGCTTTCTTT.

This clone was found once. The chain combines TRBV19 with TRBJ1-5; D possibly corresponds to TRBD1 (5 bases). CDR1 is LNHDA, CDR2 SQIVND, per germline (reference sequence). The length of the CDR3 is 13 residues. V gave up 2 bases and J gave up 7 bases, with 9 bases separating them. The CDR3 DNA follows: TGTGCCAGTAGTATAACGCGGGGGCAGCCCCAGCATTTT. It translates to CASSITRGQPQHF.

This clone was detected only a few times. The rearrangement joins TRBV5-6 to TRBJ2-2, with D perhaps TRBD2 (5 bases). V dropped 2 bases and J dropped 1 base, with 9 bases sitting between them. From germline, CDR1 is SGHDT and CDR2 YYEEEE. The CDR3 is made up of 15 amino acids. In DNA form, the CDR3 reads TGTGCCAGCAGCTTCGCACTAGAGAACACCGGGGAGCTGTTTTTT. Amino acid sequence: CASSFALENTGELFF. Filled out from reference TRBV5-6 and TRBJ2-2, the complete variable domain reads DAGVTQSPTHLIKTRGQQVTLRCSPKSGHDTVSWYQQALGQGPQFIFQYYEEEERQRGNFPDRFSGHQFPNYSSELNVNALLLGDSALYLCASSFALENTGELFFGEGSRLTVL.

The chain recombines TRBV14 with TRBJ1-6; D possibly corresponds to TRBD1 (5 bases). Germline V gene sequence: CDR1 SGHDN, CDR2 FVKESK. The CDR3 length is 14 residues. Between the trimmed V and J ends, which lost 0 bases and 10 bases, there was a span of 10 bases. DNA for the CDR3: TGTGCCAGCAGCCAAGATAGGCAGGGATCACCCCTCCACTTT. Amino acid sequence: CASSQDRQGSPLHF.

V gene TRBV6-5 combines with J gene TRBJ2-5, with TRBD1 matching over 11 bases. Germline loops: CDR1 MNHEY, CDR2 SVGAGI. The ends lost 2 bases at V and 5 bases at J; junction bases unmatched: 4. The CDR3 runs 15 residues. The CDR3 protein is CASSYGDRGKETQYF. CDR3 nucleotides: TGTGCCAGCAGTTACGGGGACAGGGGGAAGGAGACCCAGTACTTC.

This clone was observed a single time. The gene calls are TRBV6-1 and TRBJ2-7; D is possibly TRBD1 (5 bases). This CDR3 spans 15 amino acids. V gave up 2 bases and J gave up 3 bases, with 14 bases separating them. Germline CDR1 reads MNHNS; CDR2 reads SASEGT. The CDR3 reads CASSEWEGVGYEQYF. The CDR3 DNA is TGTGCCAGCAGTGAATGGGAAGGGGTCGGCTACGAGCAGTACTTC.